This note documents a single T cell receptor (beta chain) sequence. The germline V gene encodes CDR1 SGHVS and CDR2 FQNEAQ. The CDR3 is made up of 16 amino acids. The germline V and J ends were trimmed by 1 base and 0 bases, with 9 bases remaining between them. Terminally differentiated effector memory CD45RA+ cells were excluded by CCR7 positive selection of CD45RO-negative cells. Profiling relied on immunoSEQ multiplex PCR, and the TCRdb table lists in-frame clones only, not all of them. Of roughly 850,000 clones in the sample, 96% were seen once. The data derive from a study of shared clonotypes between healthy human individuals.

The receptor was derived from a man aged 25-40 years in good health. The rearrangement joins TRBV7-8 to TRBJ2-2; no reliable D call. The specimen sequenced was naive CD8+ T cells sorted from blood. CDR3 coding DNA: TGTGCCAGCAGCTTAGGGGTAGTCGCGAACACCGGGGAGCTGTTTTTT. Protein: CASSLGVVANTGELFF.